The clone carrying this T cell receptor (beta chain) occurred many times. Its antigen is currently unknown. The time point is: newly diagnosed GD, antithyroid drugs for less than 3 months. Preparation of the TCR library used RNA extracted from PBMCs. Germline values: CDR1 MNHEY, CDR2 SVGEGT. The CDR3 has 14 residues. V was cut by 5 bases and J by 7 bases, with 15 bases left in between. This entry is derived from a study of regulatory T cells in long-lasting Graves disease. The study's findings and limits: Persistent disease exhibited a predilection for TRBV28, TRBJ1-2 and TRBJ2-5.

Construction of the TCR beta libraries employed iRepertoire HTBI primers in conjunction with Arm-PCR of CDR3 regions. As originally analysed: Spanning all samples, the identified segments comprised 60 to 70 TRBV and approximately 13 TRBJ. TCRdb ran MiXCR on the multiplex PCR reads and lists one entry per CDR3 protein. What appears here as the V and J calls and clone size reflects TCRdb's work, not the paper's. The sample contains almost 450,000 distinct CDR3 sequences, 15% to 20% of which appear only once. These sequences were also reported in another study, on T cells in Graves' hyperthyroidism and ophthalmopathy.

This sequence was found in a woman in her twenties or thirties with Graves disease. V gene TRBV6-2 or TRBV6-3 combines with J gene TRBJ2-1, with a tentative D call TRBD2 (5 bases). Sequenced material: peripheral blood mononuclear cells (PBMCs), taken at new diagnosis, from a patient treated with antithyroid drugs. The CDR3 region has the DNA TGTGCCAGCAGTAAAGGGAGTAGGACGAATGAGCAGTTCTTC. Its protein product is CASSKGSRTNEQFF.